The 32 T cell receptor beta chains below all came from one sample that was sequenced in a study of shared clonotypes between healthy human individuals. The assay was immunoSEQ multiplex PCR, and TCRdb's table has in-frame clones only and misses some. The sample lists approximately 720,000 clones, roughly 94% occurring once. CD45RO-negative CD8 cells positively selected for CCR7 made up the naive population, which excluded terminally differentiated effector memory CD45RA+ cells. The sequenced sample consisted of naive CD8+ T cells sorted from blood. The receptors were sampled from a man aged 25-45 years in good health.

The chain carries TRBV10-3 and TRBJ1-2; D not certain. Trimming removed 2 bases from V and 3 bases from J, with 7 bases in between. Germline V gives CDR1 ENHRY, CDR2 SYGVKD. The CDR3 spans 13 residues. The CDR3 sequence is CAISEGFDYGYTF. In DNA, the CDR3 is TGTGCCATCAGTGAGGGGTTTGACTATGGCTACACCTTC.

Only a few counts were recorded for this clone. The rearrangement joins TRBV5-1 to TRBJ2-5; no firm D call. The V end lost 0 bases, the J end lost 5 bases, and 8 bases lay between the germline ends. In germline, CDR1 is SGHRS, CDR2 YFSETQ. The CDR3 contains 13 residues. CDR3 loop: CASSLGLEETQYF. As DNA, the CDR3 is TGCGCCAGCAGCTTGGGCCTAGAGGAGACCCAGTACTTC.

This CDR3 reads CAISTVDSGRNYNEQFF. The CDR3 coding sequence is TGTGCCATCAGTACAGTCGATAGCGGGAGGAACTACAATGAGCAGTTCTTC. The chain recombines TRBV10-3 with TRBJ2-1, with TRBD2 matching 10 bases. The ends lost 5 bases at V and 3 bases at J; junction bases unmatched: 10. There are 17 residues in the CDR3. CDR1 and CDR2 from the germline V gene are ENHRY and SYGVKD.

J is TRBJ2-5 and V is TRBV15, with 8 bases fitting TRBD2. V lost 4 bases, J lost 3 bases, and 13 bases stayed unmatched. The CDR3 is 17 amino acids. From germline, CDR1 is LNHNV and CDR2 YYDKDF (reference sequence). The CDR3 DNA reads as TGTGCCACCAGCACTACGTCGGTAGCGGGAAGAAAAGAGACCCAGTACTTC. Translating gives CATSTTSVAGRKETQYF.

The V gene is TRBV4-1, the J gene TRBJ1-4; 9 bases are shared with TRBD1. The CDR3 is 13 residues long. J gave up 5 bases and V 9 bases, and 4 bases lay outside the gene matches. Germline V gives CDR1 MGHRA, CDR2 YSYEKL. In DNA form, the CDR3 reads TGCGCCAGTACAGGGGGCATGAATGAAAAACTGTTTTTT. Translation gives CASTGGMNEKLFF.

J is TRBJ1-5 and V is TRBV20-1; TRBD1 might be the D (5 bases). Trimming pared 5 bases from V and 11 bases from J, leaving 13 bases between. Germline V gene sequence: CDR1 DFQATT, CDR2 SNEGSKA (reference sequence). CDR3 length equals 11 residues. CDR3 protein: CSAAPEDTQHF. The CDR3 nucleotides read TGCAGTGCTGCCCCCGAGGACACCCAGCATTTT.

The V gene is TRBV29-1, the J gene TRBJ2-1; TRBD1 agrees at 7 bases. The CDR3 consists of 14 residues. V lost 1 base, J lost 9 bases, and 9 bases stayed unmatched. CDR1 and CDR2 (germline): SQVTM, ANQGSEA. The CDR3 spells CSVEGTGGESEQFF. The CDR3 region has the DNA TGCAGCGTTGAAGGGACAGGAGGTGAAAGTGAGCAGTTCTTC.

V and J are TRBV6-5 and TRBJ1-5, with a tentative D call TRBD1 (6 bases). The CDR3 loop spans 15 amino acids. Germline CDR1 reads MNHEY; CDR2 reads SVGAGI. Trimming stripped 0 bases from V and 4 bases from J, with 10 bases between. The CDR3 nucleotides read TGTGCCAGCAGTTACTCGGGGGGCGAGAATCAGCCCCAGCATTTT. It yields the protein CASSYSGGENQPQHF.

The rearrangement uses TRBV20-1 and TRBJ2-1; a possible D gene is TRBD1 (6 bases). Germline V CDR1 and CDR2: DFQATT, SNEGSKA (reference sequence). The germline V and J ends were trimmed by 0 bases and 13 bases, with 10 bases remaining between them. The length of the CDR3 is 11 residues. This chain's CDR3 is CSAREQGLQFF. CDR3 in DNA: TGCAGTGCTAGAGAACAGGGCCTACAGTTCTTC.

This chain uses TRBV28 with TRBJ1-3, with D unclear. With 1 base removed from V and 1 base from J, the gap between germline ends came to 8 bases. Germline CDR1 is MDHEN and CDR2 is SYDVKM. The CDR3 totals 15 residues. In DNA form, the CDR3 reads TGTGCCAGCAGTTTATCGCCCGAATCTGGAAACACCATATATTTT. It translates to CASSLSPESGNTIYF.

Only one count was recorded for this clone. The chain recombines TRBV28 with TRBJ2-5; 8 bases map to TRBD2. Germline V gene data show CDR1 as MDHEN and CDR2 as SYDVKM. The ends lost 3 bases at V and 3 bases at J; junction bases unmatched: 9. This CDR3 spans 16 amino acids. CDR3 region: CASSFQAGADEETQYF. The CDR3 nucleotides are TGTGCCAGCAGTTTTCAAGCGGGAGCCGACGAAGAGACCCAGTACTTC.

The chain couples TRBV7-6 to TRBJ2-2; 8 nucleotides agree with TRBD1. V lost 8 bases, J lost 6 bases, and 11 bases stayed unmatched. This CDR3 is 15 amino acids long. The germline V gene encodes CDR1 SGHVS and CDR2 FNYEAQ. The CDR3 bases are TGTGCCAGCTACTCGGACAGGGACCCCCCCGGGGAGCTGTTTTTT. It is translated as CASYSDRDPPGELFF. The entire variable domain, with the rest obtained from reference TRBV7-6 and TRBJ2-2, is as follows: GAGVSQSPRYKVTKRGQDVALRCDPISGHVSLYWYRQALGQGPEFLTYFNYEAQQDKSGLPNDRFSAERPEGSISTLTIQRTEQRDSAMYRCASYSDRDPPGELFFGEGSRLTVL.

The chain couples TRBV6-5 to TRBJ2-1; 7 bases match TRBD2. V was clipped by 3 bases and J by 2 bases; unmatched bases: 1. This CDR3 has 14 amino acids. Per the germline V gene, CDR1 is MNHEY and CDR2 is SVGAGI. The CDR3 DNA sequence: TGTGCCAGCAGTTATACTAGCGCCTACAATGAGCAGTTCTTC. Encoded protein: CASSYTSAYNEQFF.

V usage is TRBV27 and J usage is TRBJ2-1; D is possibly TRBD2 (5 bases). The CDR3 runs 15 residues. The germline V gene encodes CDR1 MNHEY and CDR2 SMNVEV (reference sequence). V lost 3 bases and J 5 bases, leaving 14 bases between the germline ends. The CDR3 region is CASSLLPPGDNEQFF. CDR3 DNA sequence: TGTGCCAGCAGTTTGCTACCGCCCGGGGACAATGAGCAGTTCTTC.

The rearrangement uses TRBV5-4 and TRBJ2-1; D gene unclear. CDR3 length: 13 residues. Germline values: CDR1 SGHNT, CDR2 YYREEE (reference sequence). V was cut by 5 bases and J by 7 bases, with 13 bases left in between. The CDR3 sequence: CASSAVPLNEQFF. The DNA of the CDR3 is TGTGCCAGCAGTGCCGTACCTTTGAATGAGCAGTTCTTC.

CDR3 loop: CSVEPIGLAGEGSKFF. CDR3 nucleotide sequence: TGCAGCGTTGAACCAATCGGACTAGCGGGAGAAGGGAGCAAGTTCTTC. The rearrangement joins TRBV29-1 to TRBJ2-1; 13 positions agree with TRBD2. Germline trimming cut 2 bases from V and 14 bases from J; bases unmatched to any gene: 15. The CDR3 is made up of 16 amino acids. Per the germline V gene, CDR1 is SQVTM and CDR2 is ANQGSEA.

This clone occurred once. The rearrangement uses TRBV19 and TRBJ1-5; D gene ambiguous. V lost 5 bases and J lost 1, with 18 bases in between. Germline CDR1 reads LNHDA; CDR2 reads SQIVND (reference sequence). The CDR3 totals 17 residues. This chain's CDR3 is CASSPPFGLGSNQPQHF. In DNA form, the CDR3 reads TGTGCCAGTAGTCCCCCCTTCGGGTTAGGAAGCAATCAGCCCCAGCATTTT.

J is TRBJ2-1 and V is TRBV28; D possibly corresponds to TRBD2 (6 bases). CDR3 length equals 12 residues. Germline V gene lookup returns CDR1 MDHEN and CDR2 SYDVKM. Trimming removed 7 bases from V and 8 bases from J, with 12 bases in between. This chain's CDR3 is CASTYGTDEQFF. The CDR3 coding sequence is TGTGCCAGCACCTACGGGACTGATGAGCAGTTCTTC. Looking up the rest from reference TRBV28 and TRBJ2-1 gives the full variable domain: DVKVTQSSRYLVKRTGEKVFLECVQDMDHENMFWYRQDPGLGLRLIYFSYDVKMKEKGDIPEGYSVSREKKERFSLILESASTNQTSMYLCASTYGTDEQFFGPGTRLTVL.

This clone was detected once. The chain links TRBV19 to TRBJ1-1; D call uncertain. Trimming took off 7 bases at V and 2 bases at J, with 11 bases between the two ends. The CDR3 is 13 amino acids. Germline values: CDR1 LNHDA, CDR2 SQIVND (reference sequence). The CDR3: CASTGFSNTEAFF. Here the CDR3 DNA reads TGTGCCAGTACAGGATTCTCAAACACTGAAGCTTTCTTT.

This chain links TRBV27 with TRBJ2-7, with D perhaps TRBD1 or TRBD2 (5 bases each). Germline V gene lookup returns CDR1 MNHEY and CDR2 SMNVEV (reference sequence). CDR3 length: 15 residues. V was pared by 6 bases and J by 2 bases, with 17 bases between. The CDR3 nucleotides read TGTGCCAGCAGGAACGCCGGGACGGAAACCTACGAGCAGTACTTC. It is translated as CASRNAGTETYEQYF.

The genes are TRBV18 and TRBJ2-7; D remains unclear. Trimming took off 3 bases at V and 2 bases at J, with 11 bases between the two ends. The CDR3 is 14 amino acids. Per germline, CDR1 KGHSH and CDR2 LQKENI. CDR3 sequence (DNA): TGTGCCAGCTCACCCCTCGATTCCCCCTACGAGCAGTACTTC. This codes for CASSPLDSPYEQYF.

This sequence joins TRBV10-3 and TRBJ2-7; D remains unclear. Between the trimmed V and J ends, which lost 6 bases and 0 bases, there was a span of 12 bases. Germline V gene lookup returns CDR1 ENHRY and CDR2 SYGVKD. The CDR3 loop spans 14 amino acids. The chain's CDR3 is CAIRLAGSSYEQYF. The CDR3, as DNA: TGTGCCATCAGGTTGGCAGGTAGCTCCTACGAGCAGTACTTC.

The rearrangement links TRBV4-1 to TRBJ2-7; 7 bases agree with TRBD1. The V and J ends lost 2 bases and 2 bases, in that order; junction bases with no gene match: 6. Germline values: CDR1 MGHRA, CDR2 YSYEKL. There are 15 residues in the CDR3. The CDR3 region has the DNA TGCGCCAGCAGCCAAACAGGGGATGCGGCCTACGAGCAGTACTTC. It is translated as CASSQTGDAAYEQYF.

The V call is TRBV7-9, the J call TRBJ2-5; perhaps D is TRBD1 or TRBD2 (6 bases each). The CDR3 has 16 amino acids. In germline, CDR1 is SEHNR, CDR2 FQNEAQ (reference sequence). V gave up 7 bases and J gave up 5 bases, with 23 bases separating them. The CDR3 nucleotides read TGTGCCAGCACCCGAAACGGAGAGGGGGGCGGCGAGACCCAGTACTTC. Its protein is CASTRNGEGGGETQYF.

The chain is built from TRBV7-9 and TRBJ1-1; TRBD1 matches 7 bases. CDR3 size: 16 residues. V trimming: 10 bases; J trimming: 1 base; junction bases outside the gene matches: 15. Germline V lookup: CDR1 SEHNR, CDR2 FQNEAQ (reference sequence). The CDR3 region has the DNA TGTGCCACTAACTCATTCGAGGGGGCCACGAACACTGAAGCTTTCTTT. Translated: CATNSFEGATNTEAFF.

The chain joins TRBV29-1 to TRBJ2-7; unclear D gene. CDR3 length: 13 amino acids. Germline lookup yields CDR1 SQVTM and CDR2 ANQGSEA. The germline V and J ends were trimmed by 6 bases and 1 base, with 13 bases remaining between them. The CDR3 sequence: CSVLSGLSYEQYF. The CDR3 DNA reads as TGCAGCGTATTATCGGGCCTTTCCTACGAGCAGTACTTC.

This clone appeared once. The J gene is TRBJ1-2, the V gene TRBV27; D possibly corresponds to TRBD1 (6 bases). V dropped 1 base and J dropped 7 bases, with 13 bases sitting between them. CDR1 and CDR2 from the germline V gene are MNHEY and SMNVEV (reference sequence). The length of the CDR3 is 14 residues. DNA for the CDR3: TGTGCCAGCAGTTTATTAGCTGGGGGGCGTGGCTACACCTTC. Its protein product is CASSLLAGGRGYTF.

The rearrangement links TRBV28 to TRBJ2-1; 10 positions agree with TRBD2. CDR3 length: 14 amino acids. V lost 6 bases to trimming and J lost 6 bases; unmatched junction nucleotides: 5. The germline V gene encodes CDR1 MDHEN and CDR2 SYDVKM. The CDR3: CASRGLADSNEQFF. The CDR3 nucleotides read TGTGCCAGCAGAGGACTAGCGGACTCCAATGAGCAGTTCTTC.

The chain has TRBV7-6 and TRBJ2-7; tentative D call: TRBD2 (6 bases). Per the germline V gene, CDR1 is SGHVS and CDR2 is FNYEAQ. The germline V and J ends were trimmed by 4 bases and 2 bases, with 15 bases remaining between them. CDR3 length: 15 amino acids. In DNA, the CDR3 is TGTGCCAGCAGCTCATCCCCTAGCGTCGCCTACGAGCAGTACTTC. It is translated as CASSSSPSVAYEQYF.

The CDR3 DNA sequence: TGCGCCAGCAGCCAAGCGGGCGGCAGGGCGGACGAGCAGTACTTC. Amino acid sequence: CASSQAGGRADEQYF. This chain links TRBV4-1 with TRBJ2-7; a weak D match, TRBD1 (5 bases). With 1 base removed from V and 5 bases from J, the gap between germline ends came to 15 bases. Germline lookup yields CDR1 MGHRA and CDR2 YSYEKL. The CDR3 runs to 15 residues.

The chain joins TRBV4-1 to TRBJ1-1, with a tentative D call TRBD1 (6 bases). The CDR3 has 14 amino acids. Per germline, CDR1 MGHRA and CDR2 YSYEKL. Trimming shortened V by 4 bases and J by 7 bases, and 16 bases separated the two germline ends. The DNA for the CDR3 is TGCGCCAGCAGCCTTAAGGGTGGGGGCGGTGAAGCTTTCTTT. This translates into CASSLKGGGGEAFF.

The table lists this clone with a count of one. Other nucleotide sequences from this sample produce the same CDR3. The genes are TRBV5-1 and TRBJ2-7; D call uncertain. V was pared by 0 bases and J by 3 bases, with 10 bases between. The CDR3 extends over 14 amino acids. Germline-derived CDR1 and CDR2 are SGHRS and YFSETQ. CDR3 residues: CASSLASGSYEQYF. The CDR3 DNA sequence: TGCGCCAGCAGCTTGGCGTCGGGCAGCTACGAGCAGTACTTC. Full variable domain (remainder filled in from reference TRBV5-1 and TRBJ2-7): KAGVTQTPRYLIKTRGQQVTLSCSPISGHRSVSWYQQTPGQGLQFLFEYFSETQRNKGNFPGRFSGRQFSNSRSEMNVSTLELGDSALYLCASSLASGSYEQYFGPGTRLTVT.